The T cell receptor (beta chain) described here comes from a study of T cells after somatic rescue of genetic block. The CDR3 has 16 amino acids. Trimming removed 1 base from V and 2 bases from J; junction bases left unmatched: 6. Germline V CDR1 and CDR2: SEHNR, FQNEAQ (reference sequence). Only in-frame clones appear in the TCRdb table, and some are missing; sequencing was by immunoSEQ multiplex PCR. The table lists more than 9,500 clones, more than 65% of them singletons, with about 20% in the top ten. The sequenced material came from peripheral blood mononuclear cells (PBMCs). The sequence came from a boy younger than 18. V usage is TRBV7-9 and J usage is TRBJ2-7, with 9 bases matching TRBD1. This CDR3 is CASSLGNRGPPYEQYF. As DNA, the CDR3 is TGTGCCAGCAGCTTAGGGAACAGGGGGCCCCCCTACGAGCAGTACTTC.